The clone carrying this T cell receptor (beta chain) was recorded a few times. What it binds is not known. The data were taken from a study of T-cell memory formation after mild COVID-19. Study-level background: Largely, the TCR clusters proved donor specific.

The CDR3 contains 16 residues. Germline values: CDR1 SGHTA, CDR2 FQGTGA. V gave up 4 bases and J gave up 1 base; unmatched junction bases: 5. Study-level points and caveats: A subset of responding clones appeared in pre-infection memory, suggesting cross-reactive memory joined. The study found contracting CD4+ clones mainly in CM and EM and contracting CD8+ clones in EMRA.

TCR alpha and TCR beta cDNA libraries carrying sample barcodes and UMIs came from 5'RACE with constant-segment primers. TCRdb re-derived calls from the 5' RACE reads in MiXCR, one entry per CDR3 protein. This table holds 250,000 or so distinct CDR3 sequences, 7.5% to 10% found once. V is TRBV7-3 and J is TRBJ2-4, with 9 nucleotides matching TRBD1. The receptor was derived from a man younger than 30 who had mild COVID-19 (a few samples of this study predate the infection). Cell type and time point are not known. The source material was PBMCs or a T cell subset sorted from them (not recorded which). CDR3 protein: CASSSGQGRAKNIQYF. For the CDR3, the DNA is TGTGCCAGCAGCTCCGGACAGGGGAGGGCCAAAAACATTCAGTACTTC.